These 8 T cell receptor beta chains share one sample of origin, sequenced in a study of cytomegalovirus exposure and HLA in healthy donors. Researchers ran the PCR with 60 Vbeta and 13 Jbeta primers. Some clones are missing from TCRdb's copy, which holds only in-frame ones; the method was immunoSEQ multiplex PCR. The table records roughly 130,000 clones, approximately 80% of them present only once. Sequenced input: PBMCs. The receptor source for this set is a male donor in good health and CMV-seronegative.

J is TRBJ1-1 and V is TRBV6-5; D not certain. CDR3 length: 13 amino acids. The germline gives CDR1 MNHEY, CDR2 SVGAGI. V was shortened by 6 bases and J by 0 bases, with 8 bases between the two germline ends. CDR3 protein: CASSSGMNTEAFF. The CDR3 coding sequence is TGTGCCAGCAGCTCCGGTATGAACACTGAAGCTTTCTTT.

CDR3 DNA: TGTGCCAGCCAGGGGAACACTGAAGCTTTCTTT. This sequence encodes CASQGNTEAFF. J is TRBJ1-1 and V is TRBV6-5; weak D call: TRBD1 (5 bases). The CDR3 consists of 11 residues. With 8 bases removed from V and 1 base from J, the gap between germline ends came to 5 bases. Germline loops: CDR1 MNHEY, CDR2 SVGAGI.

V and J are TRBV7-9 and TRBJ1-2, with 9 bases aligning to TRBD1. The CDR3 runs 15 residues. V gave up 4 bases and J gave up 4 bases; unmatched junction bases: 7. CDR1 and CDR2 (germline): SEHNR, FQNEAQ (reference sequence). The CDR3 DNA is TGTGCCAGCAGCTCACAGGGGGCATTGGGCTATGGCTACACCTTC. Its protein is CASSSQGALGYGYTF.

V usage is TRBV5-1 and J usage is TRBJ2-1; 9 bases align to TRBD2. Germline V CDR1 and CDR2: SGHRS, YFSETQ. The junction had 2 bases not matched to a gene; V was cut back by 4 bases and J by 12 bases. The CDR3 extends over 11 amino acids. The CDR3, as DNA: TGCGCCAGCAGCCGGACTAGCGCGCAGTTCTTC. This gives the protein CASSRTSAQFF.

The chain carries TRBV7-4 and TRBJ2-5, with 10 positions matching TRBD1. From germline, CDR1 is SGHVT and CDR2 SQSDAQ. The CDR3 has 19 residues. V gave up 2 bases and J gave up 0 bases; unmatched junction bases: 12. CDR3 in amino acids: CASSLLLTGGWRYQETQYF. CDR3 DNA sequence: TGTGCCAGCAGCTTACTGCTGACAGGGGGCTGGAGGTACCAAGAGACCCAGTACTTC.

This clone has a single count. V gene TRBV4-1 combines with J gene TRBJ1-2; D is unresolved. The CDR3 sequence is 16 residues long. Trimming took 3 bases from V and 1 from J, leaving 15 bases between them. From germline, CDR1 is MGHRA and CDR2 YSYEKL. The CDR3 region is CASSHQMVRGNYGYTF. The CDR3 DNA reads TGCGCCAGCAGCCACCAAATGGTCCGGGGTAACTATGGCTACACCTTC.

The chain links TRBV13 to TRBJ1-1, with 10 bases lining up with TRBD1. CDR1 is PRHDT, CDR2 FYEKMQ, per germline (reference sequence). The CDR3 spans 15 residues. The trim removed 5 bases at V and 5 bases at J, leaving 8 bases unmatched. CDR3 sequence: CASSRDRGQRTEAFF. DNA of the CDR3: TGTGCCAGCAGCCGTGACAGGGGGCAAAGAACTGAAGCTTTCTTT.

The J gene is TRBJ2-3, the V gene TRBV29-1; possibly TRBD1 for D (6 bases). V was trimmed by 5 bases and J by 0 bases, leaving 12 bases between them. The V gene's germline CDR1 is SQVTM and CDR2 ANQGSEA. The CDR3 is 14 amino acids. The CDR3 DNA reads as TGCAGCGTTATGACAGGCTTCAGCACAGATACGCAGTATTTT. Translated: CSVMTGFSTDTQYF.